This T cell receptor beta chain stems from a study of T cell repertoires in cytomegalovirus infection. Findings and limits, study-wide: Carriers of CMV and the relevant HLA type were discriminated by public TCR beta frequency. Within the response measured ex vivo, HLA-C-restricted CMV-specific TCR beta clonotypes were dominant.

This clonotype has only a few counts. What it binds is not known. TCRdb independently ran MiXCR on the reads; one entry per CDR3 protein. This table holds approximately 550,000 distinct CDR3 sequences, 15% to 20% found once. V lost 0 bases and J 7 bases, leaving 7 bases between the germline ends. Germline loops: CDR1 SGHDT, CDR2 YYEEEE. This CDR3 region has 13 residues. Sequencing was performed on CD8+ T cells from PBMCs. V is TRBV5-6 and J is TRBJ2-2; D is ambiguous. The clonotype originates from a human donor in good health (CMV status not recorded). Some clones in this sample may be carry-over from other donors' samples. The CDR3 sequence: CASSLVAGGELFF. The DNA of the CDR3 is TGTGCCAGCAGCTTGGTCGCCGGCGGGGAGCTGTTTTTT.